The subject of this entry is one TCR beta chain. V lost 0 bases, J lost 4 bases, and 15 bases lay in between. Germline V CDR1 and CDR2: MGHRA, YSYEKL. The CDR3 totals 16 residues. Using immunoSEQ multiplex PCR, the repertoire was profiled, and TCRdb retains in-frame clones only, with some absent. The profile shows 130,000 to 150,000 clones, around nine tenths of them singletons. The record originates from a study of T cell responses to AZD1222 COVID-19 vaccine. The sample was peripheral blood, taken on day 0 of AZD1222 vaccination. This clonotype was sampled from an adult in good health. The rearrangement joins TRBV4-1 to TRBJ1-2, with D possibly matching TRBD1 (6 bases). CDR3 residues: CASSQDSIGGAYGYTF. CDR3 in DNA: TGCGCCAGCAGCCAAGATTCAATAGGGGGGGCCTATGGCTACACCTTC.